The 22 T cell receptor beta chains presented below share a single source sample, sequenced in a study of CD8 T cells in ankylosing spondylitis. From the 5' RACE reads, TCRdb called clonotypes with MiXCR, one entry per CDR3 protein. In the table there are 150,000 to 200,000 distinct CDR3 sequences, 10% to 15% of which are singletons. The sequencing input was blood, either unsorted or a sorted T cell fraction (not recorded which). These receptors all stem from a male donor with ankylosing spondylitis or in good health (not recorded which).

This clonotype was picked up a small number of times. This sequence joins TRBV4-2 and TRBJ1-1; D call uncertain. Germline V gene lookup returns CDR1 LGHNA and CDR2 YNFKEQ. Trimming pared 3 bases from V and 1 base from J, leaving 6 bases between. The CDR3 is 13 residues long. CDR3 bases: TGTGCCAGCAGCCACTACCAGAACACTGAAGCTTTCTTT. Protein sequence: CASSHYQNTEAFF.

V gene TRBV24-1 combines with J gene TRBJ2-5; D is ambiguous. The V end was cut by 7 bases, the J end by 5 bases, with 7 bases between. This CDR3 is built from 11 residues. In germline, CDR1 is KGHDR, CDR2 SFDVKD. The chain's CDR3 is CATSLGETQYF. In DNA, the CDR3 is TGTGCCACCAGCCTAGGGGAGACCCAGTACTTC.

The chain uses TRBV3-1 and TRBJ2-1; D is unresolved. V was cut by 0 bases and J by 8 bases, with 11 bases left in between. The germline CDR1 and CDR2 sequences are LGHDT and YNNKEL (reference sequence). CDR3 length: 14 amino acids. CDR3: CASSQDRLAYEQFF. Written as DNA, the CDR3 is TGTGCCAGCAGCCAAGATCGGTTGGCGTATGAGCAGTTCTTC.

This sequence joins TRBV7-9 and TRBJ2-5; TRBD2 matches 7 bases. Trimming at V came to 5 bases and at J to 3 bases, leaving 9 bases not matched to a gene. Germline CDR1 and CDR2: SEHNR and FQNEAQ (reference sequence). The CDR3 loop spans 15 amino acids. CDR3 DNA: TGTGCCAGCAGCCCGGGGTTCCTAGCGGAAGAGACCCAGTACTTC. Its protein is CASSPGFLAEETQYF.

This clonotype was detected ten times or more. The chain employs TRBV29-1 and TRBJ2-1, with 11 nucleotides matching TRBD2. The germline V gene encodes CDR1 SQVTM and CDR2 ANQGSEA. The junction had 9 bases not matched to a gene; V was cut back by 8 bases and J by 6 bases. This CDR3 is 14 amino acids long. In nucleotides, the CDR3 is TGCAGCATCCAGAATAGCGGGGGGGCCAATGAGCAGTTCTTC. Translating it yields CSIQNSGGANEQFF.

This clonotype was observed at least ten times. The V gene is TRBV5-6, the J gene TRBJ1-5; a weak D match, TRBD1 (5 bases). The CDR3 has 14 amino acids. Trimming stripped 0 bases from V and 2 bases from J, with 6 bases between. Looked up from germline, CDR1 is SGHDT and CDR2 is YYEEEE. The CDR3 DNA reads TGTGCCAGCAGCTTGGGGGGCGGCAATCAGCCCCAGCATTTT. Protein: CASSLGGGNQPQHF.

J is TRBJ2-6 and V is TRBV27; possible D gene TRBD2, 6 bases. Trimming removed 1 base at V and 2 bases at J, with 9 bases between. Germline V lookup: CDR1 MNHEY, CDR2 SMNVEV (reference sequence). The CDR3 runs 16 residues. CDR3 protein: CASSLWGVTGANVLTF. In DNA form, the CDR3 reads TGTGCCAGCAGTTTATGGGGGGTCACTGGGGCCAACGTCCTGACTTTC. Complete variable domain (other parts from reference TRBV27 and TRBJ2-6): EAQVTQNPRYLITVTGKKLTVTCSQNMNHEYMSWYRQDPGLGLRQIYYSMNVEVTDKGDVPEGYKVSRKEKRNFPLILESPSPNQTSLYFCASSLWGVTGANVLTFGAGSRLTVL.

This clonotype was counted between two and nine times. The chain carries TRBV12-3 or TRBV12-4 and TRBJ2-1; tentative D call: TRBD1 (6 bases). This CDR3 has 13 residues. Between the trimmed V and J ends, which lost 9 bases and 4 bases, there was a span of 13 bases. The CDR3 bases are TGTGCCAGTACAGGGTCCTCTTACAATGAGCAGTTCTTC. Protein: CASTGSSYNEQFF.

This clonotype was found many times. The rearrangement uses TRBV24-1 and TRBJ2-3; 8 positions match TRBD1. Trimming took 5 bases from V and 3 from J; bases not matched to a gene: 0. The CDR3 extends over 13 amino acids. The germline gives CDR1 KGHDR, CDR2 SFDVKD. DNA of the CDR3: TGTGCCACCAGTGGGACAGGGACAGATACGCAGTATTTT. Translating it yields CATSGTGTDTQYF.

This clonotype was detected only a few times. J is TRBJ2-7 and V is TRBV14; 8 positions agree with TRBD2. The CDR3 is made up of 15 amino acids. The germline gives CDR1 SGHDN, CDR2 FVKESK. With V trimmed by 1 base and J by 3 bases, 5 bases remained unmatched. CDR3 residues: CASSQVRGGDYEQYF. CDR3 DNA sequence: TGTGCCAGCAGCCAAGTCCGGGGGGGGGACTACGAGCAGTACTTC.

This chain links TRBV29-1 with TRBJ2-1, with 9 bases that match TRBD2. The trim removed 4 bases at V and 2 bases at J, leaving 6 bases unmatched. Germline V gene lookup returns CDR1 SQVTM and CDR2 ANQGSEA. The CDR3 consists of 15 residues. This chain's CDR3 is CSVGVASGAYNEQFF. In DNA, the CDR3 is TGCAGCGTTGGGGTCGCTAGCGGGGCCTACAATGAGCAGTTCTTC.

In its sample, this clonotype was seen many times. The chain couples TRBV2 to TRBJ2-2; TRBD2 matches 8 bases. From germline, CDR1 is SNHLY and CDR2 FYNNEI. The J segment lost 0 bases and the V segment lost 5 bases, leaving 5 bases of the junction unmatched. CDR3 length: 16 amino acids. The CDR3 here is CASSTAGEANTGELFF. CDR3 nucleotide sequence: TGTGCCAGCAGTACAGCGGGGGAGGCGAACACCGGGGAGCTGTTTTTT. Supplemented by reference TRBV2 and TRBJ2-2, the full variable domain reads EPEVTQTPSHQVTQMGQEVILRCVPISNHLYFYWYRQILGQKVEFLVSFYNNEISEKSEIFDDQFSVERPDGSNFTLKIRSTKLEDSAMYFCASSTAGEANTGELFFGEGSRLTVL.

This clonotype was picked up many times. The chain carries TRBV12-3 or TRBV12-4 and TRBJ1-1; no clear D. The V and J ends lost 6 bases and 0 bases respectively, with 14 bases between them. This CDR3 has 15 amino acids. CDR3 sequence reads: CASSQSALLNTEAFF. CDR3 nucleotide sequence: TGTGCCAGCAGCCAGTCGGCTCTTTTGAACACTGAAGCTTTCTTT.

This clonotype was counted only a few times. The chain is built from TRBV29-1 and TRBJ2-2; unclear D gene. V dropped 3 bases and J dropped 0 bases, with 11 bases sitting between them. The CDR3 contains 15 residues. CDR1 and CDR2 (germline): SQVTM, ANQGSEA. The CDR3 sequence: CSVDGLSANTGELFF. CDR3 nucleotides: TGCAGCGTTGACGGGTTATCTGCGAACACCGGGGAGCTGTTTTTT.

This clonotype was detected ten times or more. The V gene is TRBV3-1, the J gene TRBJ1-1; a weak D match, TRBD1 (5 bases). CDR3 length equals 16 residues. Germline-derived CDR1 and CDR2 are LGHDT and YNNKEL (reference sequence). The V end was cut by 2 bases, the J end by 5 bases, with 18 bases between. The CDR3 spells CASSQPRQIWGTEAFF. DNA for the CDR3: TGTGCCAGCAGCCAACCTAGACAGATTTGGGGTACTGAAGCTTTCTTT.

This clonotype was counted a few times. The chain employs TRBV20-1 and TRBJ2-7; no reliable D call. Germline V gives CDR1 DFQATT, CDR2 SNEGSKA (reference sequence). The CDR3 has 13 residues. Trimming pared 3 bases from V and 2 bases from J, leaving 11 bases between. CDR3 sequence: CSARPDPTYEQYF. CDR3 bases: TGCAGTGCTAGGCCCGATCCCACCTACGAGCAGTACTTC.

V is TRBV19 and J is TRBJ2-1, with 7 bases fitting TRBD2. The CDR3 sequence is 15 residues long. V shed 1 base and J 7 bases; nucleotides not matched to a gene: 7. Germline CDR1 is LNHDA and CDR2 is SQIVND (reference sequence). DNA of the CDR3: TGTGCCAGTAGTATAGTGGCGGGAGAGATGAATGAGCAGTTCTTC. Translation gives CASSIVAGEMNEQFF.

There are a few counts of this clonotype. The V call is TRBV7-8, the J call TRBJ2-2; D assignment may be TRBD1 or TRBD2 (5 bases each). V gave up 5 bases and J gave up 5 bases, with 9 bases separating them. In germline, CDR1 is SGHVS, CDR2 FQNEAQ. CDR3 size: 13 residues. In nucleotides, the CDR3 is TGTGCCAGCAGCGCCGGGGCGACCGGGGAGCTGTTTTTT. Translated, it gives CASSAGATGELFF.

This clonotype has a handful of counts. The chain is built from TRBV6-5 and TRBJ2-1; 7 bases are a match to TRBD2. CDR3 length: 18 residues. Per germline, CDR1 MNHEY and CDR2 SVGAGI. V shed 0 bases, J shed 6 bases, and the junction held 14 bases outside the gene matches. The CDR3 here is CASSYSGLAGVWGNEQFF. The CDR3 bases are TGTGCCAGCAGTTACTCCGGACTCGCGGGAGTGTGGGGCAATGAGCAGTTCTTC.

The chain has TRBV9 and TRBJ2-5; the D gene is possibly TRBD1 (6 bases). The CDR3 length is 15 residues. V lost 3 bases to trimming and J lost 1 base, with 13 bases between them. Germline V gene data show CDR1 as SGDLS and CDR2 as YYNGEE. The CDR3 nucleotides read TGTGCCAGCAGCGGGGACATTGGGATCCAAGAGACCCAGTACTTC. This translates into CASSGDIGIQETQYF.

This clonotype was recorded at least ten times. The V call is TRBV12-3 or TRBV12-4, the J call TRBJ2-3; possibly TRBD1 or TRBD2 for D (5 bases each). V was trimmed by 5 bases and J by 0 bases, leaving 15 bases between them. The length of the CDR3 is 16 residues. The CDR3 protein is CASSRSMGVSTDTQYF. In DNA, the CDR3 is TGTGCCAGCAGTCGGAGCATGGGGGTTAGCACAGATACGCAGTATTTT.

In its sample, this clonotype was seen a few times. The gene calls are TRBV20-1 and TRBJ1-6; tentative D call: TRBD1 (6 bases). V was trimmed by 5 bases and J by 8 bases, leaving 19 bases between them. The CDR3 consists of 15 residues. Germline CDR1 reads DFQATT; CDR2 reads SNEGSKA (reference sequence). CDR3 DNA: TGCAGTGCTTCCGGGGTAGGACAGCGTTATTCACCCCTCCACTTT. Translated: CSASGVGQRYSPLHF.